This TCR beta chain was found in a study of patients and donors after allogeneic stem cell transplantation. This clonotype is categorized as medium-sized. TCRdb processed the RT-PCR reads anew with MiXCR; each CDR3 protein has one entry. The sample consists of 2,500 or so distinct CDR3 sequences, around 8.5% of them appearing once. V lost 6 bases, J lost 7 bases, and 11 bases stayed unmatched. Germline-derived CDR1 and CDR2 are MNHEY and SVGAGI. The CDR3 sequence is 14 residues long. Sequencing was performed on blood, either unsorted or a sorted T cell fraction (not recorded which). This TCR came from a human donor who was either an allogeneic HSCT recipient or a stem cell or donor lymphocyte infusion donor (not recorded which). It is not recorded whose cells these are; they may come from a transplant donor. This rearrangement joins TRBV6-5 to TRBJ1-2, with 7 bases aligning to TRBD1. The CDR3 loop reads CASRLGQEKIGYTF. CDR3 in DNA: TGTGCCAGCAGACTCGGACAGGAAAAAATTGGCTACACCTTC.